This T cell receptor (beta chain) came from a study of blood T cell repertoires in COVID-19. For the study at large: The United States, Italy and Spain were the sources of the acute and convalescent COVID-19 samples.

Methods used by the authors: Reference gene primer amplification gave estimated nucleated cell counts. This table comes from immunoSEQ multiplex PCR, and its TCRdb copy is limited to in-frame clones, with some not included. The DNA gave D and trimming, while V, J and clone size come from that table. The sample includes 150,000 to 200,000 clones, around 82% seen only once; the top ten take around 5.5%. Germline V gene lookup returns CDR1 SGHDN and CDR2 FVKESK. The CDR3 has 14 residues. Trimming cost V 4 bases and J 5 bases, with 14 bases left between them. The TCR comes from a woman aged 55-75 years with acute COVID-19. The rearrangement joins TRBV14 to TRBJ2-5; possibly TRBD1 for D (5 bases). The sequenced material came from PBMCs or T cells enriched from blood (not recorded which). CDR3 amino acids: CASSRRTKGETQYF. The CDR3 nucleotides are TGTGCCAGCAGCCGCCGGACCAAGGGGGAGACCCAGTACTTC.